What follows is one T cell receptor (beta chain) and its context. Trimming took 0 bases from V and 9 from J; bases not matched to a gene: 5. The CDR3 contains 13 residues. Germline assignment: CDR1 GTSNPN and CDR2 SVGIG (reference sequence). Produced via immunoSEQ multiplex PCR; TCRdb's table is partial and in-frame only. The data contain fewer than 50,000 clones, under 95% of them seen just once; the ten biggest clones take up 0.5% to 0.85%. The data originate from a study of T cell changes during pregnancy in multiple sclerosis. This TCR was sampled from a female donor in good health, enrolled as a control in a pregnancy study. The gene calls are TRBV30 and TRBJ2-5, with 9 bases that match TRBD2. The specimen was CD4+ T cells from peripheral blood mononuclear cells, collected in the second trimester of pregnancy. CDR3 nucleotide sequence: TGTGCCTGGAGTGTTAGCGGGGGCAGTCCCCAGTACTTC. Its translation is CAWSVSGGSPQYF.